The clone carrying this T cell receptor (beta chain) was seen more than once but under ten times. This CDR3 contains 16 residues. Trimming cost V 3 bases and J 0 bases, with 12 bases left between them. Germline values: CDR1 MDHEN, CDR2 SYDVKM. The data were taken from a study of T cells after yellow fever vaccination. TCRdb independently ran MiXCR on the 5' RACE reads; one entry per CDR3 protein. This sample has a few hundred thousand distinct CDR3 sequences, with around 10% found just once. The receptor was isolated from a man aged 18-30 years who received the YFV17D yellow fever vaccine. This specimen was PBMCs, taken on the day of the first yellow fever vaccination. V gene TRBV28 combines with J gene TRBJ2-4; D may be TRBD1 (5 bases). CDR3 sequence: CASSLQGEIAKNIQYF. The CDR3 DNA is TGTGCCAGCAGTTTGCAGGGCGAAATAGCCAAAAACATTCAGTACTTC.